This T cell receptor (beta chain) is drawn from a study of CD8 T cells in Susac syndrome (dated by TCRdb to 2018 to 2020). For the wider study: Whether CD8+ T cell activation and differentiation in Susac syndrome was antigen driven was tested using repertoire sequencing.

RNA was extracted using the RNeasy kit, and roughly 0.5 to 1 microgram was reverse transcribed with random hexamers. TCR beta CDR3 regions were amplified with the immunoSEQ multiplex PCR assay covering 54 Vbeta and 13 Jbeta segments. PCR amplification bias was corrected by using a synthetic template baseline for primer optimization and computational correction. On the authors' methods: Reads were annotated to V, D and J genes according to IMGT and were analyzed with immunoSEQ Analyzer, with only productive sequences retained. Clonality was computed as one minus Shannon entropy normalized by log2 of the number of productive unique sequences. For each patient and control, public and private clones were evaluated among the 100 most prevalent clones. Susac-specific clones were defined as absent from healthy and MS cohorts, roughly 1,100 published viral clones and other ImmuneACCESS disease sequences. TCRdb took the public reads, trimmed them with fastp at Q25, ran MiXCR for clone calling and kept in-frame beta chains. Merged by CDR3 protein, the rows form single entries marked with the most common genes and DNA. Clone size and V and J calls follow TCRdb, not the original study. This sample is represented by about 210,000 distinct CDR3 sequences; 90% to 95% of them were singletons. Roughly 0.1% of the sample is taken by the ten largest.

What the work shows at the level of the full study, not this receptor alone: The study acknowledged that relatively few individuals were included in the TCR sequencing and HLA analysis.

Peripheral blood CD8+ and CD4+ T cells from healthy donors, Susac syndrome patients and multiple sclerosis patients were profiled by high-throughput TCR beta sequencing. Healthy donors were included as age- and sex-matched controls. Bulk CD8+ and CD4+ T cells were purified magnetically by negative isolation, whereas CD8+ TEMRA cells were enriched by FACS. Blood was collected in EDTA tubes and processed within 24 hours, with PBMCs isolated through density gradient centrifugation. PBMCs intended for TCR sequencing were cryopreserved in liquid nitrogen and were subsequently thawed in a 37 degrees C water bath. The sorted or isolated CD4+, CD8+ and CD8+ TEMRA cells reached a purity of at least 90%. Worth noting for this clonotype: Its antigen is still unknown. Nothing much larger sits one base from this clone, and base qualities are not available.

The CDR3 sequence holds 16 residues, the cysteine and phenylalanine included. The sequence is cut down to CDR3 DNA, 48 bases in frame from base 1. Sequences SGHAT (CDR1) and FQNNGV (CDR2) are obtained from the germline V gene. V was cut back by 5 bases and J by 0 bases, leaving a gap of 15 bases between them. The chain employs TRBV11-2 and TRBJ2-3; the D segment could be TRBD2, given 6 matching bases. The source is a human donor in good health. The sequencing sample was made of CD4+ T cells from PBMCs. The DNA sequence is as follows: TGTGCCAGCAGCATCCGGGACTTCGCTAGCACAGATACGCAGTATTTT. Its protein is CASSIRDFASTDTQYF.